The T cell receptor (beta chain) described here comes from a study of T cell repertoires in cytomegalovirus infection (dated by TCRdb to between 2017 and 2020). Concerning the study at large: The HLA type of each donor mattered for the analysis, because public TCR beta signatures pointed to carriage of CMV infection along with the matching HLA type. What the work shows at the level of the full study, not this receptor alone: In both this cohort and an independent roughly 330-donor cohort, the cumulative frequency of public TCR beta family members distinguished carriers of CMV infection plus the relevant HLA type. The ex vivo response was dominated by HLA-C-restricted CMV-specific TCR beta clonotypes, which also provided the single most frequent clonotype in two of eight donors.

CDR1 SGHVS and CDR2 FQNEAQ were looked up in the germline V gene. The CDR3 holds 15 amino acids from the cysteine to the phenylalanine. The DNA shown is the 45-base CDR3, in frame from base 1. Germline trimming: 1 base from V, 7 bases from J; junction bases outside gene matches: 6. The reads were generated on an Illumina HiSeq 1500. The public reads were quality trimmed at Q25 with fastp and then assembled into clones with MiXCR by TCRdb, keeping productive beta chains. Rows are unified per CDR3 protein, each entry keeping the most common DNA and genes. This sample holds around 490,000 distinct CDR3 sequences; around 27% were observed only once. About 13% of the sample lies in the top ten. About this clonotype itself: Its recognized antigen is unknown. No per-base quality is available; no much larger clone lies one base away.

What was sequenced was PBMCs. The rearranged chain carries TRBV7-8 and TRBJ1-5, with 8 central nucleotides matching TRBD1. The sequence derives from a human donor in good health (CMV status not recorded). Some clones in this sample may be carry-over from other donors' samples. CDR3 loop: CASSLETGVGQPQHF. The DNA sequence follows: TGTGCCAGCAGCTTAGAGACAGGGGTCGGCCAGCCCCAGCATTTT.